The present T cell receptor (beta chain) was sequenced within a study of blood T cell repertoires in COVID-19. About the research overall: COVID-19 samples from acute and convalescent phases originated in the United States, Italy and Spain. T cells, B-cell-depleted T cells, or PBMCs supplied cDNA or gDNA.

This table comes from immunoSEQ multiplex PCR, and its TCRdb copy is limited to in-frame clones, with some not included. The sample includes around 250,000 clones, roughly 90% of them seen just once. CDR1 and CDR2 (germline): LGHDT, YNNKEL (reference sequence). The CDR3 has 18 residues. J gave up 6 bases and V 0 bases, and 8 bases lay outside the gene matches. The chain carries TRBV3-1 (or the pseudogene TRBV3-2) and TRBJ2-2; TRBD2 matches at 12 bases. The sample taken for sequencing was peripheral blood. The clonotype originates from a woman in her thirties or forties who had recovered from COVID-19. The CDR3 sequence: CASSQDPTSGRMAGELFF. CDR3 in DNA: TGTGCCAGCAGCCAAGATCCCACTAGCGGGAGGATGGCCGGGGAGCTGTTTTTT.